Listed below are T cell receptor beta chains from one sample, sequenced in a study of T cells in Graves' hyperthyroidism and ophthalmopathy. TCRdb re-called the multiplex PCR reads with MiXCR, one entry per CDR3 protein. The table shows 300,000 to 450,000 distinct CDR3 sequences, with about 15% occurring only once. The specimen was blood. These receptors originate from a young woman with Graves' hyperthyroidism. Both conserved end residues are part of each CDR3. Each record gives: clone size, J gene, D gene, CDR3 length, V gene, CDR3 DNA, CDR3 protein. The D gene is left open where the match is weak. Size values are once, few and many counts, or a class for expanded clones, and some rows have none.

>few|TRBJ2-2|-|16|TRBV10-3
TGTGCCATCAGTGAGCGGACGGGAGCGAACACCGGGGAGCTGTTTTTT
CAISERTGANTGELFF
>-|TRBJ1-5|TRBD1|15|TRBV6-2/TRBV6-3
TGTGCCAGCAGTGCGGACAGGGGGCACGGTCAGCCCCGGCATTTT
CASSADRGHGQPRHF
>many|TRBJ2-7|-|14|TRBV27
TGTGCCAGCAGCTCCAGGGGGGTGTCCTACGAGCAGTACTTC
CASSSRGVSYEQYF
>-|TRBJ2-7|-|15|TRBV20-1
TGCAGTGCTAGACGGTGGCGGGAAAGCTCCTACGGGCAGTACTTC
CSARRWRESSYGQYF
>many|TRBJ2-1|TRBD2|18|TRBV3-1
TGTGCCAGCAGCCAAGATCTTCGGATAGCGGGTATCTACAATGAGCAGTTCTTC
CASSQDLRIAGIYNEQFF
>-|TRBJ1-1|-|17|TRBV24-1
TGTGCCACCAGTGATAGCCCCGGGGGCGCATGGAAAACTGAAGCTTTCTTT
CATSDSPGGAWKTEAFF
>many|TRBJ2-3|TRBD2|16|TRBV7-2
TGTGCCAGCAGCCGCGGACTAGAGTATCGGCGGGATACGCAGTATTTT
CASSRGLEYRRDTQYF
>many|TRBJ1-1|-|13|TRBV7-2
TGTGCCAGCAGCTTATCTAGGGACACTGAAGCTTTCTTT
CASSLSRDTEAFF
>few|TRBJ1-6|-|13|TRBV5-6
TGTGCCAGCAGCAGATTACTGAATTCACCCCTCCACTTT
CASSRLLNSPLHF
>-|TRBJ2-1|TRBD2|14|TRBV19
TGTGCCAGTAGTAACGGGAGGGCCAACAATGAGCAGTTCTTC
CASSNGRANNEQFF
>-|TRBJ2-2|-|15|TRBV10-3
TGTGCCATCAGTGCTGGGACAACGAACACCGGGGAGCTGTTTTTT
CAISAGTTNTGELFF
>many|TRBJ2-5|-|14|TRBV7-2
TGTGCCAGCAGCTTAAGACAGAGCCTCCAAGCCCAGTACTTC
CASSLRQSLQAQYF
>-|TRBJ1-5|TRBD1|15|TRBV19
TGTGCCAGTAGTATGGGGGACAGCCGTTATCAGCCCCAGCATTTT
CASSMGDSRYQPQHF
>few|TRBJ2-5|TRBD2|13|TRBV5-1
TGCGCCAGCAGGTCTAGCGGGCAAGAGACCCAGTACTTC
CASRSSGQETQYF
>many|TRBJ1-5|TRBD1|15|TRBV2
TGTGCCAGCAAGGGGGACAGTTATAGCAATCAGCCCCAGCATTTT
CASKGDSYSNQPQHF
>few|TRBJ2-1|TRBD2|15|TRBV5-4
TGTGCCAGCAGGGCCGGGACTAGCGGCGACAATGAGCAGTTCTTC
CASRAGTSGDNEQFF
>many|TRBJ2-7|-|12|TRBV27
TGTGCCAGCGGTGGCGGACCCTACGAGCAGTACTTC
CASGGGPYEQYF